The 23 T cell receptor beta chains in this list originate from one sample, sequenced in a study of identical twins (dated by TCRdb to about 2016). Receptor libraries were prepared by 5' RACE. Sequencing was performed on an Illumina HiSeq 2000. Clones were called with MiXCR by TCRdb after fastp trimmed the public reads at Q25, and only in-frame beta chains were retained. Here each entry gathers all rows of one CDR3 protein and keeps the most common genes and DNA. The table for this sample lists a few hundred thousand distinct CDR3 sequences; 14% of them were counted only once. Around 0.98% of the sample is held by the ten biggest clonotypes. These data were also filed under a second study, of yellow fever vaccine responses in identical twins.

The sample taken for sequencing was CD4+ T cells sorted from blood. The receptors come from a young woman in good health.

In this sample, this clonotype turned up many times. The chain combines TRBV20-1 with TRBJ1-5, with TRBD1 identical over 8 bases. The CDR3 spans 15 residues. The J segment lost 2 bases and the V segment lost 6 bases, leaving 9 bases of the junction unmatched. Looked up from germline, CDR1 is DFQATT and CDR2 is SNEGSKA (reference sequence). The CDR3 DNA sequence: TGCAGTGCAATCGAACCGGGACAGGGCAATCAGCCCCAGCATTTT. It codes for CSAIEPGQGNQPQHF.

This clonotype has only a few counts. The CDR3 DNA sequence: TGTGCCAGCAGCGAGCTCGGCCATGAGCAGTTCTTC. It is translated as CASSELGHEQFF. The chain joins TRBV7-2 to TRBJ2-1; D gene uncertain. Deletions cut 5 bases from V and 8 bases from J, with 10 bases between. Germline lookup yields CDR1 SGHTA and CDR2 FQGNSA. This CDR3 comprises 12 residues.

This clonotype was counted at least ten times. The genes are TRBV4-3 and TRBJ2-1; 10 positions match TRBD2. The CDR3 spans 20 residues. Trimming cost V 0 bases and J 0 bases; bases outside gene matches: 11. Germline assignment: CDR1 LGHNA and CDR2 YSLEER. This CDR3 is CASSQDPLAGAQSSYNEQFF. The CDR3 bases are TGCGCCAGCAGCCAAGATCCGCTAGCGGGAGCACAGAGCTCCTACAATGAGCAGTTCTTC.

The sample holds a few counts of this clonotype. V gene TRBV27 combines with J gene TRBJ1-2; tentative D call: TRBD1 (5 bases). Trimming stripped 3 bases from V and 4 bases from J, with 12 bases between. CDR3 size: 14 residues. Germline V gene sequence: CDR1 MNHEY, CDR2 SMNVEV (reference sequence). Here the CDR3 reads CASSFVGGLYGYTF. The CDR3 nucleotides are TGTGCCAGCAGTTTTGTGGGGGGACTCTATGGCTACACCTTC.

CDR3 sequence (DNA): TGCGCCAGCAGCTCACAGGGGAGCGAGCAGTACTTC. As protein: CASSSQGSEQYF. The chain has TRBV5-1 and TRBJ2-7; 7 positions agree with TRBD1. Unmatched junction bases numbered 3, after V lost 3 bases and J lost 6 bases. The CDR3 has 12 amino acids. In germline, CDR1 is SGHRS, CDR2 YFSETQ.

This clonotype was recorded a few times. The CDR3 is CSVAGVRESVYEQYF. In DNA form, the CDR3 reads TGCAGCGTTGCAGGTGTCAGGGAATCGGTCTACGAGCAGTACTTC. This chain joins TRBV29-1 and TRBJ2-7, with a weak D call TRBD1 (5 bases). This CDR3 spans 15 amino acids. Trimming left V 4 bases short and J 3 bases short, with 19 bases between. CDR1 is SQVTM, CDR2 ANQGSEA, per germline.

This sequence joins TRBV6-2 or TRBV6-3 and TRBJ2-1; D remains ambiguous. CDR1 MNHEY and CDR2 SVGEGT come from the germline V gene. The CDR3 spans 16 residues. The germline V and J ends were trimmed by 4 bases and 2 bases, with 15 bases remaining between them. CDR3 sequence: CASSSRVSEAYNEQFF. CDR3 nucleotides: TGTGCCAGCAGTTCCCGGGTCAGCGAGGCCTACAATGAGCAGTTCTTC.

This clonotype has more than one count but fewer than ten. The chain uses TRBV6-5 and TRBJ2-3, with D perhaps matching TRBD2 (6 bases). Looked up from germline, CDR1 is MNHEY and CDR2 is SVGAGI. This CDR3 is 17 amino acids long. V was pared by 4 bases and J by 0 bases, with 17 bases between. The CDR3: CASSSPGTAGSTDTQYF. For the CDR3, the DNA is TGTGCCAGCAGTTCGCCCGGGACTGCGGGTAGCACAGATACGCAGTATTTT.

The gene calls are TRBV10-3 and TRBJ1-5; the D is unclear. Trimming left V 2 bases short and J 0 bases short, with 5 bases between. CDR1 is ENHRY and CDR2 is SYGVKD in the germline V gene. The CDR3 is made up of 14 amino acids. CDR3 sequence reads: CAISESSSNQPQHF. The CDR3 coding sequence is TGTGCCATCAGTGAGAGCAGTAGCAATCAGCCCCAGCATTTT.

This clonotype showed up many times. This chain uses TRBV29-1 with TRBJ1-2; D is unclear. Deletions cut 1 base from V and 8 bases from J, with 11 bases between. The CDR3 is made up of 12 amino acids. CDR1 and CDR2 from the germline V gene are SQVTM and ANQGSEA. The CDR3: CSVEGASRGYTF. CDR3 bases: TGCAGCGTTGAAGGTGCCTCTCGAGGCTACACCTTC.

This clonotype was observed a few times. The chain joins TRBV10-3 to TRBJ2-3; D possibly corresponds to TRBD2 (6 bases). Germline CDR1 reads ENHRY; CDR2 reads SYGVKD. This CDR3 is 13 amino acids long. The V gene lost 7 bases and the J gene lost 0 bases, with 8 bases spanning the gap. The DNA of the CDR3 is TGTGCCATCAAAGGGACTAGCACAGATACGCAGTATTTT. This gives the protein CAIKGTSTDTQYF.

This clonotype was seen ten or more times. The chain joins TRBV5-1 to TRBJ2-7, with D tentatively TRBD1 (6 bases). Germline V gene data show CDR1 as SGHRS and CDR2 as YFSETQ. Trimming shortened V by 2 bases and J by 0 bases, and 9 bases separated the two germline ends. CDR3 length: 14 residues. CDR3 DNA: TGCGCCAGCAGCTTAAGCAGGGGCTCCTACGAGCAGTACTTC. This sequence encodes CASSLSRGSYEQYF.

This clonotype was recorded a few times. CDR3 DNA sequence: TGTGCCAGCAGCCCAGGACTCATAAACACCGGGGAGCTGTTTTTT. Translating it yields CASSPGLINTGELFF. V and J are TRBV7-9 and TRBJ2-2; possible D gene TRBD2, 5 bases. The CDR3 sequence is 15 residues long. The germline gives CDR1 SEHNR, CDR2 FQNEAQ (reference sequence). Trimming pared 5 bases from V and 2 bases from J, leaving 12 bases between.

The genes are TRBV5-5 and TRBJ1-3, with TRBD1 as a possible D gene (5 bases). Germline-derived CDR1 and CDR2 are SGHKS and YYEKEE (reference sequence). V lost 4 bases and J 4 bases, leaving 12 bases between the germline ends. CDR3 size: 14 residues. The CDR3 bases are TGTGCCAGCAGCCGAGGGGAAGCCGGAAACACCATATATTTT. Its protein product is CASSRGEAGNTIYF.

There are a few counts of this clonotype. The gene calls are TRBV4-2 and TRBJ2-1; TRBD2 aligns across 11 bases. V shed 2 bases and J 7 bases; nucleotides not matched to a gene: 4. The CDR3 covers 15 residues. Germline CDR1 and CDR2: LGHNA and YNFKEQ. CDR3 protein: CASSQLAGGANEQFF. In DNA, the CDR3 is TGTGCCAGCAGCCAACTAGCGGGAGGAGCTAATGAGCAGTTCTTC.

This clonotype occurred a few times. The rearrangement joins TRBV7-2 to TRBJ2-1, with 7 bases identical to TRBD2. The CDR3 sequence is 15 residues long. Germline CDR1 is SGHTA and CDR2 is FQGNSA. V dropped 5 bases and J dropped 2; count of bases not matched to a gene: 6. This chain's CDR3 is CASSAAGFPYNEQFF. CDR3 coding DNA: TGTGCCAGCAGCGCAGCGGGATTTCCCTACAATGAGCAGTTCTTC. Variable domain in full (rest from reference TRBV7-2 and TRBJ2-1): GAGVSQSPSNKVTEKGKDVELRCDPISGHTALYWYRQSLGQGLEFLIYFQGNSAPDKSGLPSDRFSAERTGGSVSTLTIQRTQQEDSAVYLCASSAAGFPYNEQFFGPGTRLTVL.

The V and J genes are TRBV7-9 and TRBJ1-2; 10 bases map to TRBD1. Germline V gives CDR1 SEHNR, CDR2 FQNEAQ (reference sequence). The CDR3 spans 15 residues. V lost 7 bases, J lost 2 bases, and 7 bases stayed unmatched. The CDR3 region is CASTYRQGANYGYTF. The CDR3 coding sequence is TGTGCCAGCACCTATCGACAGGGGGCCAACTATGGCTACACCTTC.

This clonotype was seen only a few times. The rearrangement joins TRBV20-1 to TRBJ2-7; a possible D gene is TRBD1 (6 bases). Germline V CDR1 and CDR2: DFQATT, SNEGSKA (reference sequence). The CDR3 length is 12 residues. V dropped 7 bases and J dropped 1 base, with 11 bases sitting between them. The CDR3 DNA follows: TGCAGTGGTGACAGGTCTTCCTACGAGCAGTACTTC. Encoded protein: CSGDRSSYEQYF.

The chain employs TRBV7-2 and TRBJ2-7, with TRBD2 identical over 7 bases. V trimming: 3 bases; J trimming: 3 bases; junction bases outside the gene matches: 5. The CDR3 runs to 14 residues. CDR1 SGHTA and CDR2 FQGNSA come from the germline V gene. The CDR3 spells CASSFGGRVYEQYF. The CDR3 DNA sequence: TGTGCCAGCAGCTTCGGGGGGAGGGTCTACGAGCAGTACTTC.

This clonotype turned up a few times. For the CDR3, the DNA is TGTGCCAGCAGAGGACTAGCGGGGGGGAAAGAGACCCAGTACTTC. Translated, it gives CASRGLAGGKETQYF. The V gene is TRBV6-1, the J gene TRBJ2-5; TRBD2 matches 15 bases. The trim removed 6 bases at V and 3 bases at J, leaving 2 bases unmatched. CDR1 is MNHNS and CDR2 is SASEGT in the germline V gene. The CDR3 is 15 amino acids.

This clonotype came up a few times. V gene TRBV20-1 combines with J gene TRBJ2-7; D not resolved. The CDR3 consists of 10 residues. V lost 6 bases and J 5 bases, leaving 8 bases between the germline ends. CDR1 and CDR2 from the germline V gene are DFQATT and SNEGSKA (reference sequence). This CDR3 is CSAASDEQYF. CDR3 DNA: TGCAGTGCGGCGTCAGACGAGCAGTACTTC.

This clonotype occurred a few times. This sequence joins TRBV10-3 and TRBJ2-1; 14 bases agree with TRBD2. With 5 bases clipped from V and 9 bases from J, the junction kept 6 bases outside the gene matches. CDR3 length equals 15 residues. Germline V gene data show CDR1 as ENHRY and CDR2 as SYGVKD. DNA of the CDR3: TGTGCCATCAGTCCGGGACTAGCGGGAGTGGGTGAGCAGTTCTTC. Encoded protein: CAISPGLAGVGEQFF.

The chain carries TRBV6-2 or TRBV6-3 and TRBJ2-7; a possible D gene is TRBD2 (5 bases). CDR3 length equals 17 residues. In germline, CDR1 is MNHEY, CDR2 SVGEGT. V lost 2 bases and J 4 bases, leaving 21 bases between the germline ends. The CDR3: CASSYPTTSRAWYEQYF. The CDR3 nucleotides are TGTGCCAGCAGTTACCCGACAACGTCGCGGGCTTGGTACGAGCAGTACTTC.